This is a list of T cell receptor beta chains from one sample in a study of CD8+CD57+ T cells in acquired aplastic anemia. TCRdb independently ran MiXCR on the reads; one entry per CDR3 protein. The profile shows about 220,000 distinct CDR3 sequences, approximately 50% of them singletons. Sequenced sample: sorted CD4+, CD8+, or CD8+CD57+ T cells (not recorded which) from PBMCs. All receptors come from a human donor with aplastic anemia. Each CDR3 is given with its conserved first and last residue. D genes are given only for firm matches. Size tells how often a clone was seen (once, few, many) or the class of an expanded clone, and some rows leave it out.

D	J	V	size	CDR3	DNA
-	TRBJ1-6	TRBV7-7	-	CASCHVGQGNSPLHF	TGTGCTAGCTGCCATGTGGGCCAGGGGAATTCACCCCTCCACTTT
-	TRBJ1-2	TRBV10-3	-	CAISADGYSSGYTF	TGTGCCATCAGCGCGGACGGCTACTCCTCTGGCTACACCTTC
-	TRBJ2-1	TRBV19	-	CASEKGGRGSTYNEQFF	TGTGCCAGTGAAAAGGGGGGCAGGGGATCGACCTACAATGAGCAGTTCTTC
TRBD1	TRBJ2-3	TRBV11-1	once	CASSSRDRGATDTQYF	TGTGCCAGCAGCTCCCGGGACAGGGGAGCCACAGATACGCAGTATTTT
-	TRBJ2-3	TRBV7-2	-	CASSQREVGRTDTQYF	TGTGCCAGCAGCCAACGTGAGGTGGGGCGGACAGATACGCAGTATTTT
-	TRBJ1-1	TRBV3-1	-	CVSSLGRNTEAFF	TGTGTCAGCAGCCTTGGACGGAACACTGAAGCTTTCTTT
TRBD1	TRBJ1-2	TRBV15	-	CATSPSRTGYGYTF	TGTGCCACCAGCCCCTCCAGGACAGGGTATGGCTACACCTTC
-	TRBJ2-7	TRBV24-1	-	CATSDTRDATYEQYF	TGTGCCACCAGTGATACCCGGGACGCTACCTACGAGCAGTACTTC
-	TRBJ2-7	TRBV29-1	-	CSVEGHQVYEQYF	TGCAGCGTGGAAGGACACCAGGTCTACGAGCAGTACTTC
-	TRBJ1-2	TRBV29-1	many	CSVEDLVGYGYTF	TGCAGCGTTGAAGATCTTGTTGGTTATGGCTACACCTTC
-	TRBJ1-5	TRBV19	-	CASSVQQEVSPPQHF	TGTGCCAGTAGTGTCCAACAGGAGGTATCACCGCCCCAGCATTTT
TRBD1	TRBJ1-2	TRBV10-3	once	CAIKGQGTYGYTF	TGTGCCATAAAGGGACAGGGGACCTATGGCTACACCTTC
-	TRBJ1-1	TRBV20-1	many	CSAQLLLMNTEAFF	TGCAGTGCACAACTACTACTAATGAACACTGAAGCTTTCTTT
TRBD1	TRBJ2-7	TRBV15	many	CATSGRQGGNSYEQYF	TGTGCCACCAGCGGCCGACAGGGGGGAAACTCCTACGAGCAGTACTTC
TRBD1	TRBJ1-1	TRBV30	many	CAWTGGTNTEAFF	TGTGCGTGGACAGGGGGCACGAACACTGAAGCTTTCTTT
TRBD1	TRBJ1-5	TRBV20-1	-	CSASDRARGNQPQHF	TGCAGTGCTAGCGACAGGGCGAGGGGCAATCAGCCCCAGCATTTT
TRBD2	TRBJ2-5	TRBV20-1	many	CSARDGGGRETQYF	TGCAGTGCTAGAGATGGCGGGGGGAGAGAGACCCAGTACTTC
-	TRBJ2-2	TRBV30	-	CAWNGLAGELFF	TGTGCCTGGAATGGTCTAGCCGGGGAGCTGTTTTTT
-	TRBJ2-7	TRBV7-9	-	CASSTWALYEQYF	TGTGCCAGCAGCACTTGGGCCTTATACGAGCAGTACTTC
-	TRBJ2-3	TRBV7-3	-	CASSLSQGTDTQYF	TGTGCCAGCAGCTTAAGCCAGGGTACAGATACGCAGTATTTT
-	TRBJ2-7	TRBV24-1	-	CATSDKNDAGTFYEQYF	TGTGCCACCAGTGACAAAAACGATGCCGGGACCTTTTACGAGCAGTACTTC
TRBD1	TRBJ1-2	TRBV5-1	-	CASALKGAGHYGYTF	TGCGCCAGCGCATTAAAGGGGGCAGGACACTATGGCTACACCTTC
-	TRBJ1-2	TRBV10-3	-	CAISDTGRGCYGYTF	TGTGCCATCAGTGACACAGGGAGGGGGTGCTATGGCTACACCTTC
TRBD1	TRBJ1-5	TRBV5-5	few	CASSETGTENQPQHF	TGTGCCAGCAGCGAAACCGGGACAGAGAATCAGCCCCAGCATTTT
-	TRBJ1-6	TRBV7-9	many	CASSQGITLHF	TGTGCCAGCAGCCAAGGAATTACCCTCCACTTT
-	TRBJ2-2	TRBV9	once	CASSVGGVNTGELFF	TGTGCCAGCAGCGTAGGTGGGGTGAACACCGGGGAGCTGTTTTTT
-	TRBJ2-1	TRBV7-9	many	CASSMTSFRYNEQFF	TGTGCCAGCAGCATGACTAGTTTTAGGTACAATGAGCAGTTCTTC
-	TRBJ2-2	TRBV20-1	few	CSARGGRGNTGELFF	TGCAGTGCTAGAGGGGGTCGAGGGAACACCGGGGAGCTGTTTTTT
-	TRBJ1-1	TRBV4-1	many	CASSQDAGRETEAFF	TGCGCCAGCAGCCAAGACGCAGGGAGGGAAACTGAAGCTTTCTTT
-	TRBJ2-7	TRBV20-1	many	CSARSRTGLLYEQYF	TGCAGTGCTAGATCTCGCACGGGACTCCTTTACGAGCAGTACTTC
-	TRBJ2-7	TRBV5-1	-	CASSLGTRGGYEQYF	TGCGCCAGCAGCTTGGGGACAAGGGGTGGGTACGAGCAGTACTTC
-	TRBJ2-7	TRBV9	-	CASSDEGSVEQYF	TGTGCCAGCAGTGATGAGGGGAGCGTCGAGCAGTACTTC
-	TRBJ1-5	TRBV20-1	many	CSAGFDGYSNQPQHF	TGCAGTGCTGGATTCGACGGTTATAGCAATCAGCCCCAGCATTTT
-	TRBJ2-3	TRBV7-9	-	CASSLTSISGDTQYF	TGTGCCAGCAGCCTAACTAGCATCTCGGGAGATACGCAGTATTTT
-	TRBJ2-2	TRBV25-1	-	CASSEGGLNTGELFF	TGTGCCAGCAGTGAGGGGGGGCTGAACACCGGGGAGCTGTTTTTT
TRBD1	TRBJ2-5	TRBV15	-	CATSRAGGMVETQYF	TGTGCCACCAGCAGGGCAGGGGGCATGGTGGAGACCCAGTACTTC
-	TRBJ1-5	TRBV7-2	-	CASSPHLGGDNQPQHF	TGTGCCAGCAGCCCGCACTTAGGGGGGGATAATCAGCCCCAGCATTTT
-	TRBJ1-1	TRBV20-1	-	CSAAGEGDTEAFF	TGCAGTGCAGCAGGGGAGGGGGACACTGAAGCTTTCTTT
-	TRBJ1-2	TRBV9	many	CASSATGNGYIF	TGTGCCAGCAGCGCAACAGGGAATGGCTACATCTTC
TRBD1	TRBJ2-7	TRBV7-9	-	CASSSHQGGDLYEQYF	TGTGCCAGCAGCTCCCACCAAGGGGGCGACCTCTACGAGCAGTACTTC